This is a list of T cell receptor beta chains from one sample in a study of tumor-infiltrating lymphocytes in primary liver carcinoma. TCRdb fed the multiplex PCR reads into MiXCR, producing one record per CDR3 protein. The data hold 40,000 to 55,000 distinct CDR3 sequences, with less than 75% observed a single time. The sequencing input was liver tumor tissue from sampling region 5. The receptors originated from a man in his forties with primary liver carcinoma and hepatitis B virus infection. The CDR3 runs from the conserved cysteine through the conserved F or W. A D gene is named only where the DNA matches it firmly. The listing skips clone size in some rows; elsewhere it reads once, few, many or a size class.

>TRBV10-1|few|NA|TRBJ2-1
TGTGCCGGTAGTGAGTCGATTTATCCCCTCGATGAGCAGTTCTTC
CAGSESIYPLDEQFF
>TRBV9|NA|NA|TRBJ2-7
TGTGCCAGCAGCCCACGGGACTCCGTCTACGAGCAGTACTTC
CASSPRDSVYEQYF
>TRBV6-9|once|TRBD1|TRBJ2-3
TGTGCCACCAGTAACTTCGGGACAGGGGTCGAGGATACGCAGTATTTT
CATSNFGTGVEDTQYF
>TRBV12-5|NA|TRBD2|TRBJ2-1
TGCGCTAGTGGTTTGGTACTCGGGACTAGCGCCTTCTATTACAATGAGCAGTTCTTC
CASGLVLGTSAFYYNEQFF
>TRBV20-1|NA|NA|TRBJ1-6
TGCAGTGCTGGCAGTTCTACTAATTCACCCCTCCACTTT
CSAGSSTNSPLHF
>TRBV6-1|NA|NA|TRBJ2-1
TGTGCTAGCAGTGAAGTGGGAGTCGATAAGCAGTTCTTC
CASSEVGVDKQFF
>TRBV12-3/TRBV12-4|NA|NA|TRBJ2-5
TGTGCCAGCAGCTCAGCAGGGAGTGGTCATGAGACCCAGTACTTC
CASSSAGSGHETQYF
>TRBV7-8|NA|TRBD1|TRBJ1-3
TGTGCCAGAAGCCCCACCGGGACAGGGGTCTCTGAAAACACCATATACTTT
CARSPTGTGVSENTIYF
>TRBV6-1|medium-sized|TRBD1|TRBJ2-7
TGTGCCAGCAGTGAAGCGCCGGGACAGGGCTACGAGCAGTACTTC
CASSEAPGQGYEQYF
>TRBV2|NA|NA|TRBJ1-1
TGTGCCAGCAGTGACAAGTTCATGAACACTGAAGCTTTCTTT
CASSDKFMNTEAFF
>TRBV11-2|NA|TRBD1|TRBJ2-1
TGTACCAGCAGCTTACAAGGACCGACAGGGAATGAGCGGTTCTTC
CTSSLQGPTGNERFF
>TRBV29-1|NA|NA|TRBJ2-7
TGCAGCGTTGAGGGGTTATTAGCAAACGAGCAGTACTTC
CSVEGLLANEQYF
>TRBV13|many|TRBD1|TRBJ2-7
TGTGCCAGCAGCTTCGGACAGGGGGCCCACTACGAGCAGTACTTC
CASSFGQGAHYEQYF
>TRBV4-2|NA|NA|TRBJ1-6
TGTGCCAGCAGTGAATCCCGAGGGGGGGCTTATCCACCCCTCCACTTT
CASSESRGGAYPPLHF
>TRBV19|NA|TRBD2|TRBJ2-1
TGTGCCAGTAGCCCCGGTCGGGAGGCTGAGCAGTTCTTC
CASSPGREAEQFF
>TRBV4-1|NA|NA|TRBJ2-7
TGCACCAGCAGCCCTGCAGGGAGCGAACAGTACTTC
CTSSPAGSEQYF
>TRBV27|NA|TRBD2|TRBJ2-5
TGTGCCAGCAGTGGACTAGCGGGAGGAATGGAGACCCAGTACTTC
CASSGLAGGMETQYF
>TRBV6-5|NA|NA|TRBJ2-6
TGTGCCAGCAGCTACGGTGGCTCTGGGGCCAACGCCCTGACTTTT
CASSYGGSGANALTF
>TRBV18|few|NA|TRBJ2-3
TGTGCCAGCTCACCTCCCGGGACTCAGGGGATAGATACGCAGTATTTT
CASSPPGTQGIDTQYF
>TRBV28|many|NA|TRBJ1-1
TGTGCCAGCAGTTGGGGGGGAGGGGGGATTGAAGCTTTCTTT
CASSWGGGGIEAFF
>TRBV11-2|NA|NA|TRBJ2-2
TGTGCCAGCAGCTTAGACCGACCCGGGGACGGGGAGCTGTTTTTT
CASSLDRPGDGELFF
>TRBV4-1|NA|TRBD2|TRBJ2-7
TGCGCCAGTAGCCCATCAGGCGGACTAGCAGGATTCGGGCTCGACGAGCAGTACTTC
CASSPSGGLAGFGLDEQYF
>TRBV29-1|NA|TRBD2|TRBJ2-1
TGCAGCGTTGAACCCCTGACTAGCGGGACCCATAATGAGCGGTTCTTC
CSVEPLTSGTHNERFF
>TRBV4-1|once|NA|TRBJ2-5
TGCGCCAGCAGCCAAGAGCCAGGGGCAAAGACCCAGCACTTC
CASSQEPGAKTQHF